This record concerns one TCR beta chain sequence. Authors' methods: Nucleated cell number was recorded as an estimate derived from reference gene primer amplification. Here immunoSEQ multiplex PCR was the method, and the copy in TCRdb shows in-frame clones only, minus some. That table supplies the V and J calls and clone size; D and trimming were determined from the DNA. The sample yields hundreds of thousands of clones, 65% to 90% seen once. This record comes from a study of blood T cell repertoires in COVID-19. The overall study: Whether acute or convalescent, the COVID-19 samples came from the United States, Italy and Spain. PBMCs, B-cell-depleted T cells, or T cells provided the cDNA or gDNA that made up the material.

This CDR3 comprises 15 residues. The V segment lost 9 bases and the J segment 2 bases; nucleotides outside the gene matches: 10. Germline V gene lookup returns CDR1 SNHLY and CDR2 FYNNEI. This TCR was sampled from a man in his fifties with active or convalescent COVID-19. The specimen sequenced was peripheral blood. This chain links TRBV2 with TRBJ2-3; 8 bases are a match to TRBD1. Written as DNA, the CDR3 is TGTGCCAGTGAATTGCAGGGGGCTACCACAGATACGCAGTATTTT. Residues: CASELQGATTDTQYF.